This T cell receptor beta chain was identified during a study of blood T cell repertoires in COVID-19. Background on the study: COVID-19 samples, acute and convalescent, were from the United States, Italy and Spain.

All enrollees were about 18 to 89 years old and from about 24 US areas. Participants reported their clinical history, and cohort assignment relied on those reports. People in the exposed group encountered a COVID-19 case within 2 weeks before entering the study. This CDR3 region has 18 residues. The V and J ends lost 5 bases and 4 bases, in that order; junction bases with no gene match: 12. Germline lookup yields CDR1 SGHTA and CDR2 FQGNSA. Produced via immunoSEQ multiplex PCR; TCRdb's table is partial and in-frame only. The sample lists 150,000 to 200,000 clones, 80% to 85% seen once, with around 5% in the top ten.

Sequences were obtained from PBMCs or T cells enriched from blood (not recorded which). The chain employs TRBV7-2 and TRBJ2-2; 11 nucleotides line up with TRBD2. The source is a man aged 70-80 years who had been exposed to COVID-19. CDR3 nucleotide sequence: TGTGCCAGCAGCCTAGACCTAGCGGGGGGCGTCGGCACCGGGGAGCTGTTTTTT. Translating gives CASSLDLAGGVGTGELFF. Complete variable domain (other parts from reference TRBV7-2 and TRBJ2-2): GAGVSQSPSNKVTEKGKDVELRCDPISGHTALYWYRQSLGQGLEFLIYFQGNSAPDKSGLPSDRFSAERTGGSVSTLTIQRTQQEDSAVYLCASSLDLAGGVGTGELFFGEGSRLTVL.